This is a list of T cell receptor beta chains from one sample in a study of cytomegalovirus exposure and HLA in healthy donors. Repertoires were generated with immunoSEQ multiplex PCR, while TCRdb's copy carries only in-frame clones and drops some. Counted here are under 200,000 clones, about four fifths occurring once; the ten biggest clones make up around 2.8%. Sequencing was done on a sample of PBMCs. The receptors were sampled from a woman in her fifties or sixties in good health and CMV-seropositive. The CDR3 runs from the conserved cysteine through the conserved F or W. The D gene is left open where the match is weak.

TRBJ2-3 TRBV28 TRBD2 TGTGCCAGCAGTTCCCAGGCGGGGGGCACAGATACGCAGTATTTT CASSSQAGGTDTQYF
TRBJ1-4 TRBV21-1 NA TGTGCCAGCACCCAAGTCGACAGTGGGGATGAAAAACTGTTTTTT CASTQVDSGDEKLFF
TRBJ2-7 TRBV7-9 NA TGTGCCAGCAGCTTAGTAGTGGCGGGGACCTACGAGCAGTACTTC CASSLVVAGTYEQYF
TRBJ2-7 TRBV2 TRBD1 TGTGCCAGCAGGGTTGGACAGGGTAGTGAGCAGTACTTC CASRVGQGSEQYF
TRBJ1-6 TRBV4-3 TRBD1 TGCGCCAGCAGCCAGTGGACAGGGTCTAATTCACCCCTCCACTTT CASSQWTGSNSPLHF
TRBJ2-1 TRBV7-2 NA TGTGCCAGCAGCTTAATGTCGTCCTACAATGAGCAGTTCTTC CASSLMSSYNEQFF
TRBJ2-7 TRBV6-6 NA TGTGCCAGCAGCTGGGCCTTTCCTACGTCCTACGAGCAGTACTTC CASSWAFPTSYEQYF
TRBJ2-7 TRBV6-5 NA TGTGCCAGCAGTTACGGAGTATCCTACGAGCAGTACTTC CASSYGVSYEQYF
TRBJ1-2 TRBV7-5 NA TGTGCCAGAAGCCTCATTGCTGGGGGGGGGCCTAACTATGGCTACACCTTC CARSLIAGGGPNYGYTF
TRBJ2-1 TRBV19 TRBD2 TGTGCCAGTAATGGGGGGGGCAATGAGCAGTTCTTC CASNGGGNEQFF
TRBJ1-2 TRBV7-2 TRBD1 TGTGCCAGCAGCTTAGGACAGGGACTCGGTGGCTACACCTTC CASSLGQGLGGYTF
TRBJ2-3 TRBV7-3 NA TGTGCCAGCAGCCCACCCGCAGCAGATACGCAGTATTTT CASSPPAADTQYF
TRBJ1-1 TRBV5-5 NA TGTGCCAGCAGCTTGACAGTTAACACTGAAGCTTTCTTT CASSLTVNTEAFF
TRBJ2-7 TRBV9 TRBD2 TGTGCCAGCAGCCCTGTAGCGGGGCCCGCCTACGAGCAGTACTTC CASSPVAGPAYEQYF
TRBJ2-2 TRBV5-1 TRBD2 TGCGCCAGCAGCTCGGAGAGCGCGGGGGGCCGCGGGGAGCTGTTTTTT CASSSESAGGRGELFF